One sample yielded the 14 T cell receptor beta chains listed below, sequenced in a study of T cells in Graves' hyperthyroidism and ophthalmopathy. Amplified TCR beta CDR3 regions derived from RNA transcripts. TCR CDR3 underwent first-round RT-PCR with the HTBI primer set. TCRdb re-derived calls from the multiplex PCR reads in MiXCR, one entry per CDR3 protein. The sample holds fewer than 700,000 distinct CDR3 sequences, 17% seen once. The sequenced sample consisted of blood. The receptors were sampled from a woman aged 18-29 years with Graves' ophthalmopathy.

The chain has TRBV20-1 and TRBJ2-7; 8 nucleotides line up with TRBD2. The junction had 28 bases not matched to a gene; V was cut back by 4 bases and J by 2 bases. CDR3 size: 21 residues. The V gene's germline CDR1 is DFQATT and CDR2 SNEGSKA (reference sequence). This chain's CDR3 is CSAMSQDTKFLAGIVAYEQYF. DNA of the CDR3: TGCAGTGCTATGAGTCAGGACACTAAGTTCCTAGCGGGCATAGTAGCCTACGAGCAGTACTTC.

This clonotype was picked up a small number of times. The chain joins TRBV6-5 to TRBJ2-5; D remains ambiguous. The CDR3 runs to 17 residues. V was shortened by 2 bases and J by 6 bases, with 22 bases between the two germline ends. Germline values: CDR1 MNHEY, CDR2 SVGAGI. CDR3: CASSYPGGRQNQQTQYF. The CDR3 nucleotides are TGTGCCAGCAGTTACCCGGGTGGGCGTCAGAACCAGCAGACCCAGTACTTC.

This clonotype appeared many times. This chain joins TRBV5-5 and TRBJ1-1; 10 bases match TRBD1. CDR3 size: 15 residues. The junction had 2 bases not matched to a gene; V was cut back by 0 bases and J by 3 bases. The germline V gene has CDR1 SGHKS and CDR2 YYEKEE (reference sequence). CDR3 amino acids: CASSLGTGGYTEAFF. The DNA for the CDR3 is TGTGCCAGCAGCTTGGGGACAGGGGGTTACACTGAAGCTTTCTTT.

This clonotype came up a few times. The genes are TRBV14 and TRBJ1-2; D is perhaps TRBD1 (5 bases). Trimming left V 4 bases short and J 3 bases short, with 12 bases between. Germline CDR1 and CDR2: SGHDN and FVKESK. The CDR3 extends over 14 amino acids. The CDR3 sequence: CASSRHGDYYGYTF. The CDR3, as DNA: TGTGCCAGCAGCCGACACGGGGACTACTATGGCTACACCTTC.

This clonotype was observed at least ten times. The CDR3 DNA reads as TGTGCCAGCAGCCTACTAGCGGCATCGGGTGAGCAGTACTTC. Amino acid sequence: CASSLLAASGEQYF. The V gene is TRBV3-1, the J gene TRBJ2-7; TRBD2 matches at 8 bases. The germline gives CDR1 LGHDT, CDR2 YNNKEL (reference sequence). The junction had 9 bases not matched to a gene; V was cut back by 4 bases and J by 7 bases. The CDR3 length is 14 residues.

V is TRBV10-3 and J is TRBJ2-5; possible D gene TRBD1, 6 bases. The V and J ends lost 4 bases and 4 bases respectively, with 13 bases between them. Germline CDR1 is ENHRY and CDR2 is SYGVKD. This CDR3 is built from 14 residues. Written as DNA, the CDR3 is TGTGCCATCAGTGGAGACAGGCTGGGAGAGACCCAGTACTTC. Its translation: CAISGDRLGETQYF.

The genes are TRBV28 and TRBJ1-5; 7 bases match TRBD1. Trimming cost V 8 bases and J 2 bases; bases outside gene matches: 6. Germline CDR1 reads MDHEN; CDR2 reads SYDVKM. This CDR3 spans 14 amino acids. Written as DNA, the CDR3 is TGTGCCAGCCGAACTGACAGGGGCAATCAGCCCCAGCATTTT. Translated: CASRTDRGNQPQHF.

There are many counts of this clonotype. The chain couples TRBV28 to TRBJ1-1; perhaps TRBD1 as D (5 bases). Germline CDR1 MDHEN, CDR2 SYDVKM. This CDR3 has 16 residues. The V and J ends lost 1 base and 4 bases respectively, with 16 bases between them. DNA of the CDR3: TGTGCCAGCAGTTTATCGGGTCCGGGGGGTATCACTGAAGCTTTCTTT. It translates to CASSLSGPGGITEAFF.

This clonotype was found many times. The rearrangement joins TRBV2 to TRBJ2-1; no clear D gene. This CDR3 spans 14 amino acids. Trimming removed 3 bases at V and 8 bases at J, with 14 bases between. Germline V CDR1 and CDR2: SNHLY, FYNNEI. In nucleotides, the CDR3 is TGTGCCAGCAGTGAGTCTCGGTCCTCCGATGAGCAGTTCTTC. Translating gives CASSESRSSDEQFF.

The J gene is TRBJ2-3, the V gene TRBV30, with TRBD2 matching over 13 bases. This CDR3 contains 17 residues. Germline V gene lookup returns CDR1 GTSNPN and CDR2 SVGIG (reference sequence). The trim removed 1 base at V and 4 bases at J, leaving 8 bases unmatched. The CDR3 is CAWSGWATSGGPDTQYF. The CDR3 bases are TGTGCCTGGAGTGGGTGGGCGACTAGCGGGGGGCCAGATACGCAGTATTTT.

The chain recombines TRBV11-2 with TRBJ2-1, with 9 bases matching TRBD2. Germline assignment: CDR1 SGHAT and CDR2 FQNNGV. The CDR3 totals 17 residues. Unmatched junction bases numbered 4, after V lost 1 base and J lost 0 bases. CDR3 amino acids: CASSLVRGRASYNEQFF. The DNA of the CDR3 is TGTGCCAGCAGCTTAGTACGCGGGAGGGCCTCCTACAATGAGCAGTTCTTC. Filled out from reference TRBV11-2 and TRBJ2-1, the complete variable domain reads EAGVAQSPRYKIIEKRQSVAFWCNPISGHATLYWYQQILGQGPKLLIQFQNNGVVDDSQLPKDRFSAERLKGVDSTLKIQPAKLEDSAVYLCASSLVRGRASYNEQFFGPGTRLTVL.

This clonotype was recorded many times. This sequence joins TRBV6-1 and TRBJ1-5; maybe TRBD1 (5 bases). CDR1 and CDR2 (germline): MNHNS, SASEGT. Trimming cost V 0 bases and J 1 base, with 7 bases left between them. This CDR3 is built from 15 residues. DNA of the CDR3: TGTGCCAGCAGTGAAGCCAGGGACAGCAATCAGCCCCAGCATTTT. Its translation: CASSEARDSNQPQHF.

This clonotype was detected ten times or more. The rearrangement uses TRBV7-8 and TRBJ2-7; possible D gene TRBD1, 6 bases. Germline V gives CDR1 SGHVS, CDR2 FQNEAQ. CDR3 length equals 14 residues. Trimming took off 2 bases at V and 5 bases at J, with 13 bases between the two ends. The CDR3 DNA reads TGTGCCAGCAGCTTATTAGCAGGGGCGGACGAGCAGTACTTC. This sequence encodes CASSLLAGADEQYF.

This chain connects TRBV6-1 to TRBJ2-7, with D tentatively TRBD1 or TRBD2 (6 bases each). Germline assignment: CDR1 MNHNS and CDR2 SASEGT. Trimming shortened V by 1 base and J by 0 bases, and 7 bases separated the two germline ends. This CDR3 is built from 14 residues. The CDR3 nucleotides read TGTGCCAGCAGTGAAGGGGGGGCCTCCTACGAGCAGTACTTC. Its translation: CASSEGGASYEQYF.